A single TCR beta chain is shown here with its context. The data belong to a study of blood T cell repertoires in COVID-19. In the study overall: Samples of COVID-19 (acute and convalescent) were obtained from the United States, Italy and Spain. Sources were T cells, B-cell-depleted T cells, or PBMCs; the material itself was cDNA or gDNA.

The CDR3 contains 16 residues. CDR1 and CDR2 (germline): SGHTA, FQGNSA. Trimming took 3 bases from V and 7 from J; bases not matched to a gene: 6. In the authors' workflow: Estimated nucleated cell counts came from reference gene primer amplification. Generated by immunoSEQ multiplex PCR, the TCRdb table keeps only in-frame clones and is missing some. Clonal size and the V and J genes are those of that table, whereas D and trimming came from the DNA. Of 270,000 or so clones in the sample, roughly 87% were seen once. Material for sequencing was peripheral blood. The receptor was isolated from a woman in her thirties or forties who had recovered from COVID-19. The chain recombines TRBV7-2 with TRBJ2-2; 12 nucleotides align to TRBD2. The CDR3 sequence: CASSFRTSGTGGELFF. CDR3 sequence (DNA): TGTGCCAGCAGCTTCCGGACTAGCGGGACGGGCGGGGAGCTGTTTTTT.